This T cell receptor beta chain was identified during a study of cytomegalovirus exposure and HLA in healthy donors. About the research overall: In terms of ancestry, the Caucasian-associated cluster contained more than 65% of the approximately 430 genotyped donors. Study observations and caveats: Reportedly, TCR beta sequences accurately predicted HLA-A and HLA-B alleles in most subjects.

J was trimmed by 7 bases and V by 7 bases; bases with no gene match: 12. This CDR3 spans 16 amino acids. Germline V gene lookup returns CDR1 SGDLS and CDR2 YYNGEE. This clone was seen only a few times. Its antigen remains unidentified. The PCR made use of 60 Vbeta and 13 Jbeta primers. Per the authors' pipeline: Later reanalysis found 60 million to 90 million unique TCR beta chains, roughly 10 million of them shared. The assay was immunoSEQ multiplex PCR, and TCRdb's table has in-frame clones only and misses some. The V and J calls and clone size are taken from that table; D and trimming were inferred from the DNA. The table shows around 130,000 clones, with more than 8% occurring only once.

The clonotype comes from a man in his forties or fifties in good health and CMV-seronegative. The sequencing sample was made of PBMCs. This rearrangement joins TRBV9 to TRBJ2-1; TRBD1 matches 12 bases. CDR3 residues: CASGPWDRGLSNEQFF. Written as DNA, the CDR3 is TGTGCCAGCGGACCTTGGGACAGGGGGCTGAGTAATGAGCAGTTCTTC. Variable domain in full (rest from reference TRBV9 and TRBJ2-1): DSGVTQTPKHLITATGQRVTLRCSPRSGDLSVYWYQQSLDQGLQFLIQYYNGEERAKGNILERFSAQQFPDLHSELNLSSLELGDSALYFCASGPWDRGLSNEQFFGPGTRLTVL.